The 18 T cell receptor beta chains below all came from one sample that was sequenced in a study of T cell clonality in common variable immunodeficiency. Using immunoSEQ multiplex PCR, the repertoire was profiled, and TCRdb retains in-frame clones only, with some absent. The repertoire yields about 39,000 clones, none seen only once; the top ten contain around 1.5%. Specimen: peripheral blood mononuclear cells. These receptors came from a person aged 18-70 years in good health.

The table lists this clone with a few counts. From the germline J gene comes the end of the CDR3, since the read stops 3 residues before it. The rearrangement uses TRBV19 and TRBJ2-5; D is possibly TRBD2 (6 bases). CDR3 length: 15 residues. V shed 3 bases and J shed 7 bases, with 18 bases lying between them. Germline CDR1 is LNHDA and CDR2 is SQIVND (reference sequence). The sequenced CDR3 bases are TGTGCCAGTAGTATGTGGACTACGACCCCGGGGACC. It specifies CASSMWTTTPGT. The full CDR3 protein reads CASSMWTTTPGTQYF. The complete variable domain, with remaining parts taken from reference TRBV19 and TRBJ2-5, reads DGGITQSPKYLFRKEGQNVTLSCEQNLNHDAMYWYRQDPGQGLRLIYYSQIVNDFQKGDIAEGYSVSREKKESFPLTVTSAQKNPTAFYLCASSMWTTTPGTQYFGPGTRLLVL.

This clone was counted many times. Read coverage stops 3 residues before the CDR3 terminus; the germline J gene supplies the remainder. V gene TRBV5-1 combines with J gene TRBJ1-2; 12 bases are a match to TRBD1. V lost 4 bases and J lost 4; bases outside the gene matches: 5. The germline CDR1 and CDR2 sequences are SGHRS and YFSETQ. This CDR3 has 15 residues. CDR3 sequence: CASSPGTGGRYGYTF. The part of the CDR3 DNA that was read is TGCGCCAGCAGCCCTGGGACAGGGGGCCGCTATGGC.

There are a few counts of this clone. The CDR3 is cut off 3 residues early in the read; its end comes from the germline J gene. The chain combines TRBV2 with TRBJ2-5; tentatively, D is TRBD1 (6 bases). Per germline, CDR1 SNHLY and CDR2 FYNNEI. The V end lost 6 bases, the J end lost 5 bases, and 10 bases lay between the germline ends. CDR3 size: 12 residues. The DNA read from the CDR3 is TGTGCCAGCAGAGGACAGAGCGAGACC. Translated, it gives CASRGQSET. The whole CDR3 reads CASRGQSETQYF.

This clone was detected ten times or more. The missing CDR3 end, 3 residues past where the read stops, is filled in from the germline J gene. The chain combines TRBV4-2 with TRBJ1-1, with D unresolved. The CDR3 is 16 residues long. Trimming took 0 bases from V and 2 from J, leaving 13 bases between them. Germline assignment: CDR1 LGHNA and CDR2 YNFKEQ. The DNA read from the CDR3 is TGTGCCAGCAGCCAAGATGAGGGCAGGCTAAACACTGAA. It codes for CASSQDEGRLNTE. The entire CDR3 is CASSQDEGRLNTEAFF.

This clone was observed many times. Read sequence stops 3 residues before the CDR3 end, and the germline J gene provides the missing end. This chain uses TRBV10-3 with TRBJ2-5, with a possible D match to TRBD1 (6 bases). CDR3 length equals 14 residues. V lost 2 bases to trimming and J lost 1 base, with 8 bases between them. CDR1 and CDR2 from the germline V gene are ENHRY and SYGVKD. The CDR3 spells CAISEQGPQETQYF. The CDR3 DNA, read in part, is TGTGCCATCAGTGAGCAGGGGCCCCAAGAGACC.

As concerns this clone: The sequenced fragment ends 3 residues before the CDR3 boundary, so the rest is inferred from the germline J gene. The chain uses TRBV11-1 and TRBJ2-5; the D gene is possibly TRBD2 (8 bases). The CDR3 sequence is 15 residues long. Trimming removed 5 bases at V and 4 bases at J, with 17 bases between. Germline CDR1 and CDR2: SGHAT and FQDESV (reference sequence). The CDR3 spells CASSPSGGGVETQYF. The part of the CDR3 DNA that was read is TGTGCCAGCAGCCCCTCGGGAGGGGGCGTAGAGACC.

This clone occurred many times. The read gets to within 3 residues of the CDR3 end, and the germline J gene fills in the rest. The chain employs TRBV11-2 and TRBJ2-3; TRBD2 is a possible D gene (6 bases). Per the germline V gene, CDR1 is SGHAT and CDR2 is FQNNGV. The CDR3 has 15 residues. Trimming took 3 bases from V and 2 from J, leaving 12 bases between them. The CDR3 loop is CASSFSGRHTDTQYF. CDR3 DNA (partial): TGTGCCAGCAGCTTCAGCGGGCGCCACACAGATACG.

In regard to this clone: The read stops 3 residues short of the end of the CDR3; the missing end is completed from the germline J gene. V usage is TRBV5-1 and J usage is TRBJ2-3, with D possibly being TRBD2 (5 bases). The CDR3 runs 15 residues. Germline CDR1 and CDR2: SGHRS and YFSETQ. The CDR3 DNA, read in part, is TGCGCCAGCAGCCCAAGAGGGCTTTTTCCCGAGACG. Its protein product is CASSPRGLFPET. The complete CDR3 protein is CASSPRGLFPETQYF.

The table lists this clone with many counts. The read terminates 3 residues before the CDR3 end, so the remaining end is supplied by the germline J gene. This sequence joins TRBV13 and TRBJ1-1; no firm D call. Germline V gene sequence: CDR1 PRHDT, CDR2 FYEKMQ (reference sequence). V was clipped by 6 bases and J by 3 bases, with 11 bases between them. This CDR3 region has 13 residues. CDR3 DNA, as far as it was read: TGTGCCAGCAGTCGAGAAGGGTACACTGAA. This gives the protein CASSREGYTE. Given in full, the CDR3 is CASSREGYTEAFF. Drawing the rest from reference TRBV13 and TRBJ1-1, the complete variable domain is AAGVIQSPRHLIKEKRETATLKCYPIPRHDTVYWYQQGPGQDPQFLISFYEKMQSDKGSIPDRFSAQQFSDYHSELNMSSLELGDSALYFCASSREGYTEAFFGQGTRLTVV.

Note on this clone: Read sequence stops 3 residues before the CDR3 end, and the germline J gene provides the missing end. This chain uses TRBV20-1 with TRBJ2-5; 10 nucleotides match TRBD2. This CDR3 spans 16 amino acids. Trimming took 2 bases from V and 4 from J; bases not matched to a gene: 10. CDR1 DFQATT and CDR2 SNEGSKA come from the germline V gene (reference sequence). Incomplete CDR3 DNA: TGCAGTGCTAGAAACCCAGCGGGAGGGGTAGGAGAGACC. It translates to CSARNPAGGVGET. In full, the CDR3 reads CSARNPAGGVGETQYF.

In this sample, this clone turned up many times. Read data end 3 residues before the CDR3 end; the end is taken from the germline J gene. J is TRBJ2-3 and V is TRBV11-2; D gene uncertain. Trimming removed 8 bases at V and 0 bases at J, with 12 bases between. Germline-derived CDR1 and CDR2 are SGHAT and FQNNGV. The CDR3 covers 14 residues. CDR3 DNA, as far as it was read: TGTGCCAGCCGCCGGGTAGAGAGCACAGATACG. This encodes CASRRVESTDT. The entire CDR3 is CASRRVESTDTQYF.

Ten or more counts support this clone. The sequenced fragment ends 3 residues before the CDR3 boundary, so the rest is inferred from the germline J gene. The gene calls are TRBV19 and TRBJ1-2, with TRBD1 identical over 7 bases. Trimming cost V 2 bases and J 5 bases; bases outside gene matches: 5. In germline, CDR1 is LNHDA, CDR2 SQIVND (reference sequence). The CDR3 extends over 14 amino acids. The CDR3 loop reads CASSISQDRYGYTF. CDR3 DNA, as far as it was read: TGTGCCAGTAGTATAAGTCAGGACAGGTATGGC.

This clone was recorded at least ten times. The CDR3 bases that were read are TGTGCCAGTAGGATGGGACAGGGTGGTGAAAAA. It codes for CASRMGQGGEK. The whole CDR3 protein reads CASRMGQGGEKLFF. The J gene is TRBJ1-4, the V gene TRBV19; 9 bases are a match to TRBD1. The observed sequence ends 3 residues before the CDR3 terminus, with the missing tail filled in from the germline J gene. V gave up 6 bases and J gave up 7 bases; unmatched junction bases: 6. The CDR3 is made up of 14 amino acids. Germline CDR1 reads LNHDA; CDR2 reads SQIVND (reference sequence). The full variable domain, its missing parts supplied by reference TRBV19 and TRBJ1-4, is DGGITQSPKYLFRKEGQNVTLSCEQNLNHDAMYWYRQDPGQGLRLIYYSQIVNDFQKGDIAEGYSVSREKKESFPLTVTSAQKNPTAFYLCASRMGQGGEKLFFGSGTQLSVL.

This clone was observed at least ten times. Coverage ceases 3 residues before the CDR3 finishes, and the germline J gene fills in the end. V gene TRBV20-1 combines with J gene TRBJ1-6; 10 bases map to TRBD1. Looked up from germline, CDR1 is DFQATT and CDR2 is SNEGSKA (reference sequence). V shed 3 bases and J 4 bases; nucleotides not matched to a gene: 6. The CDR3 has 16 residues. CDR3 DNA, as far as it was read: TGCAGTGCTAGGGGCGGACAGGGGGGGTATAATTCACCC. The encoded protein is CSARGGQGGYNSP. The entire CDR3 protein is CSARGGQGGYNSPLHF.

This clone was seen many times. The read gets to within 3 residues of the CDR3 end, and the germline J gene fills in the rest. The gene calls are TRBV29-1 and TRBJ1-2; 10 nucleotides match TRBD1. This CDR3 has 14 residues. The germline V gene encodes CDR1 SQVTM and CDR2 ANQGSEA. V lost 6 bases and J lost 4; bases outside the gene matches: 8. The CDR3 loop reads CSVERRDRGYGYTF. The sequenced CDR3 bases are TGCAGCGTCGAACGTCGGGACAGGGGCTATGGC.

This clone was recorded at least ten times. The CDR3 extends 3 residues past the end of the read, so its final part is completed from the germline J gene. The chain employs TRBV10-3 and TRBJ2-1; TRBD2 matches 10 bases. J lost 6 bases, V lost 4 bases, and 6 bases had no gene match. The germline V gene has CDR1 ENHRY and CDR2 SYGVKD. The CDR3 sequence is 15 residues long. Partial CDR3 DNA: TGTGCCATCAGTGCAACTAGCGGGATGGGCAATGAG. Residues: CAISATSGMGNE. The whole CDR3 region reads CAISATSGMGNEQFF.

This clone was counted ten times or more. With the read ending 3 residues before the CDR3 end, the germline J gene is used to fill in that end. The gene calls are TRBV12-3 or TRBV12-4 and TRBJ2-2; 10 bases map to TRBD1. The CDR3 runs to 16 residues. J gave up 1 base and V 4 bases, and 3 bases lay outside the gene matches. CDR3 loop: CASSSGTGENTGELFF. The covered CDR3 bases are TGTGCCAGCAGTTCTGGGACAGGGGAGAACACCGGGGAG.

This clone was observed many times. The observed sequence ends 3 residues before the CDR3 terminus, with the missing tail filled in from the germline J gene. The chain employs TRBV18 and TRBJ1-2; D is possibly TRBD1 (6 bases). Germline loops: CDR1 KGHSH, CDR2 LQKENI. V lost 3 bases, J lost 5 bases, and 16 bases lay in between. This CDR3 contains 15 residues. The CDR3 spells CASSPIRTEYYGYTF. Partial CDR3 DNA: TGTGCCAGCTCACCTATCAGGACAGAGTATTATGGC.